At least ten counts were recorded for the clone carrying this T cell receptor (beta chain). These data originate in a study of regulatory T cells in long-lasting Graves disease. Time point noted: newly diagnosed GD, antithyroid drugs for less than 3 months. TCR sequences were obtained from RNA taken from PBMCs. Building the TCR beta libraries relied on iRepertoire HTBI primers, and CDR3 regions underwent Arm-PCR. From the multiplex PCR reads, TCRdb called clonotypes with MiXCR, one entry per CDR3 protein. The sample lists 400,000 to 450,000 distinct CDR3 sequences; 16% were seen once. The V gene lost 1 base and the J gene lost 4 bases, with 14 bases spanning the gap. Per the germline V gene, CDR1 is SGHTA and CDR2 is FQGNSA. The length of the CDR3 is 16 residues. These sequences were also reported in another study, on T cells in Graves' hyperthyroidism and ophthalmopathy. From that report: The HTBI primer set drove a first-round RT-PCR of the TCR CDR3.

V is TRBV7-2 and J is TRBJ2-1; D not resolved. The receptor's source is a woman in her twenties or thirties with Graves disease. The material was peripheral blood mononuclear cells (PBMCs), obtained at new diagnosis, from a patient treated with antithyroid drugs. DNA for the CDR3: TGTGCCAGCAGCTTAGATATGTCTCTGGGGTACAATGAGCAGTTCTTC. Residues: CASSLDMSLGYNEQFF.